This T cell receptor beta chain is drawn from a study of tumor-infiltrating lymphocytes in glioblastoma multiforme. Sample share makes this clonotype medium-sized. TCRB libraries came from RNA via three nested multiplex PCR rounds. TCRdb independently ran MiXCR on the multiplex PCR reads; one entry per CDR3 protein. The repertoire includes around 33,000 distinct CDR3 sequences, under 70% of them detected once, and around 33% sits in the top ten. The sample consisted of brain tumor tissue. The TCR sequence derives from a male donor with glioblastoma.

CDR3 sequence: CASSHPTDEQFF. CDR3 nucleotide sequence: TGCGCCAGCAGCCATCCGACAGATGAGCAGTTCTTC. The chain combines TRBV4-1 with TRBJ2-1; tentatively, D is TRBD1 (5 bases). The CDR3 is 12 residues long. Germline V lookup: CDR1 MGHRA, CDR2 YSYEKL. Trimming removed 3 bases from V and 8 bases from J, with 8 bases in between.